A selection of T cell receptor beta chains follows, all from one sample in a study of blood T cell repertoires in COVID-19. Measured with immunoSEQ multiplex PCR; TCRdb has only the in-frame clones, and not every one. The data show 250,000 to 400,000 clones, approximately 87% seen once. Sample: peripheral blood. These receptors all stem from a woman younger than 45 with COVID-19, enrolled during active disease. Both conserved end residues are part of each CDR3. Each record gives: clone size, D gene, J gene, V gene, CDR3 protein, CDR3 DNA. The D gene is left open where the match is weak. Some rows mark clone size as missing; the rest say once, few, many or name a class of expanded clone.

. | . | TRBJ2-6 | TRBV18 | CASSPTKAGANVLTF | TGTGCCAGCTCACCTACTAAAGCCGGGGCCAACGTCCTGACTTTC
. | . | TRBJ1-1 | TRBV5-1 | CASSYPGQNTEAFF | TGCGCCAGCAGCTACCCGGGACAGAACACTGAAGCTTTCTTT
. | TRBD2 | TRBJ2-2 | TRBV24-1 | CATSDLGGSVTGELFF | TGTGCCACCAGTGATTTGGGCGGGAGCGTCACCGGGGAGCTGTTTTTT
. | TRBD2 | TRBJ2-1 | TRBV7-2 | CASSLTSGLEQFF | TGTGCCAGCAGCTTGACTAGCGGACTGGAGCAGTTCTTC
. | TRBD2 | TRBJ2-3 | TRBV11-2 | CASSSGLADNTDTQYF | TGTGCCAGCAGCTCTGGACTAGCGGATAACACAGATACGCAGTATTTT
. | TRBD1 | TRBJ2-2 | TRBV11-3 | CASSLVTGAGELFF | TGTGCCAGCAGCTTAGTAACAGGGGCCGGGGAGCTGTTTTTT
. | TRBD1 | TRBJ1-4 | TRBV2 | CASSGGQAGEKLFF | TGTGCCAGCAGTGGGGGACAGGCGGGGGAAAAACTGTTTTTT
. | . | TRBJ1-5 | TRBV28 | CASSLLDQPQHF | TGTGCCAGCAGTTTGTTAGATCAGCCCCAGCATTTT
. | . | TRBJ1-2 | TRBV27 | CASSLNRGGGYTF | TGTGCCAGCAGTTTAAATAGGGGTGGTGGCTACACCTTC
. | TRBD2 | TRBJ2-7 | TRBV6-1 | CASSEARLAGTYEQYF | TGTGCCAGCAGTGAAGCGCGACTAGCGGGGACCTACGAGCAGTACTTC
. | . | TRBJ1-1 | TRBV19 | CASSMTWGVNTEAFF | TGTGCCAGTAGTATGACCTGGGGGGTGAACACTGAAGCTTTCTTT
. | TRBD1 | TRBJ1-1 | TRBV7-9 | CASSIGQENTEAFF | TGTGCCAGCAGTATCGGACAGGAGAACACTGAAGCTTTCTTT
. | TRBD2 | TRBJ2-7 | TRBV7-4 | CASSPAPLAGEESYEQYF | TGTGCCAGCAGCCCCGCCCCCCTAGCGGGAGAGGAGTCCTACGAGCAGTACTTC
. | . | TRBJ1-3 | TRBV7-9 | CASSGTGAPGNTIYF | TGTGCCAGCAGCGGAACAGGCGCCCCTGGAAACACCATATATTTT
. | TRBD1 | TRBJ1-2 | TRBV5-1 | CASSPGTGSNYGYTF | TGCGCCAGCAGCCCAGGGACAGGGTCTAACTATGGCTACACCTTC
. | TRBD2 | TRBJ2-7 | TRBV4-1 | CASSLEAGYYEQYF | TGCGCCAGCAGCCTCGAAGCGGGATACTACGAGCAGTACTTC
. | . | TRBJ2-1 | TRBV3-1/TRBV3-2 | CASSPDSSSYNEQFF | TGTGCCAGCAGCCCGGACAGTAGCTCCTACAATGAGCAGTTCTTC
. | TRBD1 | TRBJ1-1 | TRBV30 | CAGDRDATEAFF | TGTGCCGGTGACAGGGACGCCACTGAAGCTTTCTTT
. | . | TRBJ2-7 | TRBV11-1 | CASSLLLESYEQYF | TGTGCCAGCAGCTTACTTCTAGAATCCTACGAGCAGTACTTC
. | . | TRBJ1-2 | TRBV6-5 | CASSYSFADFTYGYTF | TGTGCCAGCAGTTACTCATTCGCGGACTTTACCTATGGCTACACCTTC
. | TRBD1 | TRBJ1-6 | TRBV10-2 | CASRDRVGSAPTPLHF | TGCGCCAGCAGAGACAGGGTCGGCAGCGCTCCTACCCCCCTCCACTTT
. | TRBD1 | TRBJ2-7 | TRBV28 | CASSNAGTGFRYEQYF | TGTGCCAGCAGTAACGCCGGGACAGGGTTTAGGTACGAGCAGTACTTC
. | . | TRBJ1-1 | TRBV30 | CAWSASGGEAFF | TGTGCCTGGAGTGCCAGCGGCGGTGAAGCTTTCTTT
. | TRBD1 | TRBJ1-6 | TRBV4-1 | CASSRQTGEDSPLHF | TGCGCCAGCAGCCGCCAGACAGGGGAGGATTCACCCCTCCACTTT
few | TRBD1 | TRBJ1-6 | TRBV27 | CASRRDRASPLHF | TGTGCCAGCAGGAGAGACAGGGCTTCACCCCTCCACTTT
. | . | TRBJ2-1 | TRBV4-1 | CASSQEDLLSSYNEQFF | TGCGCCAGCAGCCAAGAAGACTTACTGAGCTCCTACAATGAGCAGTTCTTC
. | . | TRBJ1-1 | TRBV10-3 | CAISDQGPVETEAFF | TGTGCCATCAGTGACCAGGGGCCCGTTGAAACTGAAGCTTTCTTT
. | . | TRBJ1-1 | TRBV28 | CASRTRTVRQEAFF | TGTGCCAGCAGAACAAGGACAGTTCGCCAAGAAGCTTTCTTT
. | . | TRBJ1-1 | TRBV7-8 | CASSLVAEAFF | TGTGCCAGCAGCTTAGTCGCTGAAGCTTTCTTT
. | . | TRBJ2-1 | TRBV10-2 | CASSEGLWEQFF | TGCGCCAGCAGTGAGGGACTCTGGGAGCAGTTCTTC
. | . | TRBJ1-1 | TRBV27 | CASSLQGNTEAFF | TGTGCCAGCAGTCTGCAGGGAAACACTGAAGCTTTCTTT
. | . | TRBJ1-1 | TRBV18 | CASSPEGLSGTFF | TGTGCCAGCTCACCAGAGGGCTTATCCGGGACTTTCTTT
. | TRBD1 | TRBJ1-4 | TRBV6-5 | CASSPSGTVNEKLFF | TGTGCCAGCAGTCCATCCGGGACAGTCAATGAAAAACTGTTTTTT
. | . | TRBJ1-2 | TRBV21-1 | CASSNGRGAKGYTF | TGTGCCAGCAGCAATGGGAGGGGCGCTAAGGGCTACACCTTC
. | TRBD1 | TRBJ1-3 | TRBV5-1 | CASSLAGTAHGNTIYF | TGCGCCAGCAGCTTAGCCGGGACAGCGCATGGAAACACCATATATTTT
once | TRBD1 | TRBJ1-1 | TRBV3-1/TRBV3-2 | CASRAQGTQGGAFF | TGTGCCAGCAGAGCACAGGGGACCCAAGGGGGAGCTTTCTTT
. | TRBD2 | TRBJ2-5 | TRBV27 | CASSLLAGVQETQYF | TGTGCCAGCAGTTTATTAGCGGGAGTTCAAGAGACCCAGTACTTC
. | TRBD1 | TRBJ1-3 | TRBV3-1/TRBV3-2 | CASSSYGQGSSGNTIYF | TGTGCCAGCAGCTCATATGGACAGGGGAGCTCTGGAAACACCATATATTTT
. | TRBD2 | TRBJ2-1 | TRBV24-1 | CATSDPPFGGRANEQFF | TGTGCCACCAGTGATCCGCCCTTCGGCGGGAGGGCCAATGAGCAGTTCTTC
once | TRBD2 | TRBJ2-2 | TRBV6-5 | CASSTGTSNTGELFF | TGTGCCAGCAGTACCGGGACTAGTAACACCGGGGAGCTGTTTTTT
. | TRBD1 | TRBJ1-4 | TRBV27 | CASSLSPGTGSATNEKLFF | TGTGCCAGCAGTTTATCCCCCGGGACAGGGTCTGCAACTAATGAAAAACTGTTTTTT
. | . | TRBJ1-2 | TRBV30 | CAWTDGGGRAGYTF | TGTGCCTGGACCGACGGGGGGGGACGAGCGGGCTACACCTTC
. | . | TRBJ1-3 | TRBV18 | CASSPNGQSGNTIYF | TGTGCCAGCTCACCTAATGGACAGTCTGGAAACACCATATATTTT
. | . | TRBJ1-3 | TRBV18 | CASSPERGDSRNTIYF | TGTGCCAGCTCACCCGAACGGGGGGATTCGAGAAACACCATATATTTT
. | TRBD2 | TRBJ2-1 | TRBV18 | CASSPAPGASGLRDNEQFF | TGTGCCAGCTCACCAGCCCCCGGGGCTAGCGGGCTCCGGGACAATGAGCAGTTCTTC
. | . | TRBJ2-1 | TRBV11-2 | CASTAGASYNEQFF | TGTGCCAGCACCGCGGGGGCGAGTTACAATGAGCAGTTCTTC
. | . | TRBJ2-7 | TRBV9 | CASSAGTLNEQYF | TGTGCCAGCAGCGCCGGGACTCTAAACGAGCAGTACTTC
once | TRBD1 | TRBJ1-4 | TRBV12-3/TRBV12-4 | CASSFRGQEKLFF | TGTGCCAGCAGTTTCAGGGGGCAAGAAAAACTGTTTTTT